This T cell receptor (beta chain) appears in the sequencing data of a study of shared clonotypes between healthy human individuals. Profiling relied on immunoSEQ multiplex PCR, and the TCRdb table lists in-frame clones only, not all of them. The table lists 2 million to 2.5 million clones, around 95% of them singletons. The study separated CD4+ cells into CD45RA+ naive and CD45RA-negative memory subsets. Remarks on this clone: As yet, its antigen is unknown.

Germline V CDR1 and CDR2: MNHEY, SMNVEV (reference sequence). With 3 bases removed from V and 1 base from J, the gap between germline ends came to 10 bases. The CDR3 is 14 residues long. General study results and limits: In the sorted subsets, rarefaction showed sequencing was incomplete despite large depth.

The source material was naive CD4+ T cells sorted from blood. Subset defined: CD45RA+ positively selected. The chain employs TRBV27 and TRBJ2-7; D gene unclear. This TCR was sampled from a man between 18 and 35 years old in good health. The DNA of the CDR3 is TGTGCCAGCAGTTTCTGGTCAGGATCCTACGAGCAGTACTTC. It encodes CASSFWSGSYEQYF.